The rows below give T cell receptor beta chains drawn from one sample of a study of control samples from healthy donors and cancer patients. TCRdb keeps only in-frame clones here, not all; method: immunoSEQ multiplex PCR. The sample has 95,000 to 100,000 clones, 82% seen once. Sequenced material: blood. The receptors shown here come from a man in his sixties in good health. Both conserved end residues are part of each CDR3. D genes are given only for firm matches. Rows may omit the clone size; those that give it use once, few, many or a size class.

cdr3_aa	cdr3_nt	clone_size	j_call	cdr3_length	d_call	v_call
CASSPRLAGALEQYF	TGTGCCAGCAGCCCCCGACTAGCGGGGGCCCTCGAGCAGTACTTC	-	TRBJ2-7	15	TRBD2	TRBV9
CASSSSLGQYF	TGTGCCAGCAGTTCCTCTCTGGGGCAGTACTTC	-	TRBJ2-7	11	-	TRBV28
CASRLLGQSSYNEQFF	TGTGCCAGCAGACTACTCGGACAGTCATCCTACAATGAGCAGTTCTTC	-	TRBJ2-1	16	-	TRBV27
CASSRTDTIYF	TGTGCCAGCAGCCGGACCGACACCATATATTTT	-	TRBJ1-3	11	-	TRBV12-3/TRBV12-4
CASSEPTGQGTDTQYF	TGTGCCAGCAGTGAACCTACCGGACAGGGCACAGATACGCAGTATTTT	-	TRBJ2-3	16	TRBD1	TRBV6-1
CASSLTTRGFSYNEQFF	TGTGCCAGCAGCTTGACGACCAGGGGGTTCTCCTACAATGAGCAGTTCTTC	once	TRBJ2-1	17	TRBD1	TRBV7-8
CASSFGPGNYGYTF	TGTGCCAGCAGCTTTGGACCAGGGAACTATGGCTACACCTTC	-	TRBJ1-2	14	-	TRBV3-1/TRBV3-2
CASGSGARGNTIYF	TGTGCCAGCGGTTCGGGGGCGCGAGGAAACACCATATATTTT	-	TRBJ1-3	14	-	TRBV6-5
CASSLYRGLNTGELFF	TGTGCCAGCAGCTTGTACAGGGGTTTGAACACCGGGGAGCTGTTTTTT	-	TRBJ2-2	16	TRBD1	TRBV5-8
CASSVGTGQETQYF	TGTGCCAGCAGCGTAGGGACAGGGCAAGAGACCCAGTACTTC	-	TRBJ2-5	14	TRBD1	TRBV7-2
CASSPSSGRPGEQYF	TGCGCCAGCAGCCCTTCTAGCGGGAGGCCAGGCGAGCAGTACTTC	-	TRBJ2-7	15	TRBD2	TRBV4-1
CASSTRTEGGTEAFF	TGTGCCAGTAGTACCCGGACAGAAGGAGGCACTGAAGCTTTCTTT	-	TRBJ1-1	15	-	TRBV19
CASSLGQGIFGTEAFF	TGTGCCAGCAGCTTAGGACAGGGGATATTCGGCACTGAAGCTTTCTTT	few	TRBJ1-1	16	TRBD1	TRBV11-3
CAWSGSLAGGSGEQFF	TGTGCCTGGAGTGGATCACTAGCGGGGGGTTCTGGGGAGCAGTTCTTC	-	TRBJ2-1	16	TRBD2	TRBV30
CASSPDYREGWNQPQHF	TGTGCCAGCAGCCCAGATTACAGGGAGGGTTGGAATCAGCCCCAGCATTTT	once	TRBJ1-5	17	-	TRBV13
CASSPGTGLRHYTGELFF	TGTGCCAGCTCACCCGGGACAGGCCTGAGGCACTACACCGGGGAGCTGTTTTTT	-	TRBJ2-2	18	TRBD1	TRBV18
CASSVVGSGELFF	TGTGCCAGCAGCGTCGTCGGGAGCGGGGAGCTGTTTTTT	few	TRBJ2-2	13	-	TRBV9
CASSWGQGFGYTF	TGTGCCAGCAGCTGGGGACAGGGGTTTGGCTACACCTTC	-	TRBJ1-2	13	TRBD1	TRBV7-8
CAWSAGAAGPQHF	TGTGCCTGGAGTGCGGGAGCAGCGGGCCCCCAGCATTTT	-	TRBJ1-5	13	-	TRBV30
CASTDRAQETQYF	TGTGCCTCCACCGACAGGGCCCAAGAGACCCAGTACTTC	-	TRBJ2-5	13	TRBD1	TRBV30
CASSLGGAVSNQPQHF	TGTGCCAGCAGCTTGGGCGGAGCGGTTAGCAATCAGCCCCAGCATTTT	-	TRBJ1-5	16	-	TRBV5-6
CASSLRQGGEQYF	TGTGCCAGCAGCTTGAGACAGGGAGGCGAGCAGTACTTC	-	TRBJ2-7	13	-	TRBV7-9
CASSLKGGYGYTF	TGTGCCAGCAGCTTAAAGGGAGGCTATGGCTACACCTTC	-	TRBJ1-2	13	-	TRBV11-2
CASSSRQGMENEQFF	TGCGCCAGCAGCTCCAGACAGGGAATGGAGAATGAGCAGTTCTTC	-	TRBJ2-1	15	TRBD1	TRBV5-1
CASSLADPNYEQYF	TGTGCCAGCAGCTTGGCGGACCCCAACTACGAGCAGTACTTC	-	TRBJ2-7	14	-	TRBV5-5
CASSPSWQGRSGYTF	TGTGCCAGCAGCCCTTCTTGGCAGGGGAGAAGCGGCTACACCTTC	-	TRBJ1-2	15	-	TRBV4-2
CATSDLFYNEQFF	TGTGCCACCAGTGATTTGTTCTACAATGAGCAGTTCTTC	few	TRBJ2-1	13	-	TRBV24-1
CASSEHFRASRGNQPQHF	TGTGCCAGCAGTGAACATTTTCGGGCTTCTCGGGGCAATCAGCCCCAGCATTTT	-	TRBJ1-5	18	-	TRBV6-1
CASSYTAANSGNTIYF	TGTGCCAGCAGTTACACGGCAGCTAACTCTGGAAACACCATATATTTT	-	TRBJ1-3	16	-	TRBV6-5
CASSLDSGNQPQHF	TGCGCCAGCAGCTTGGACTCGGGCAATCAGCCCCAGCATTTT	-	TRBJ1-5	14	-	TRBV5-1
CAWIPGPVTNYGYTF	TGTGCCTGGATCCCCGGGCCAGTGACTAACTATGGCTACACCTTC	-	TRBJ1-2	15	-	TRBV30
CASSQDAGGGGYQPQHF	TGCGCCAGCAGCCAAGATGCAGGGGGCGGTGGGTATCAGCCCCAGCATTTT	-	TRBJ1-5	17	TRBD1	TRBV4-1
CASSLTGTYNEQFF	TGTGCCAGCAGCTTGACAGGGACCTACAATGAGCAGTTCTTC	few	TRBJ2-1	14	-	TRBV5-4
CASSLTSGARTGELFF	TGTGCCAGCAGCTTAACTTCTGGGGCCCGAACCGGGGAGCTGTTTTTT	-	TRBJ2-2	16	-	TRBV7-9
CASSQNLVHEQYF	TGTGCCAGCAGCCAAAATTTGGTCCACGAGCAGTACTTC	-	TRBJ2-7	13	-	TRBV3-1/TRBV3-2
CASSRGIITSGITYEQYF	TGTGCCAGCAGCCGAGGTATAATAACTAGCGGGATAACCTACGAGCAGTACTTC	-	TRBJ2-7	18	TRBD2	TRBV11-2
CASSDSATAIEKLFF	TGTGCCAGCAGTGACTCGGCCACCGCTATTGAAAAACTGTTTTTT	-	TRBJ1-4	15	-	TRBV25-1
CASSDPDRGPPHEQYF	TGTGCCAGCAGTGACCCGGACAGGGGACCCCCCCACGAGCAGTACTTC	-	TRBJ2-7	16	TRBD1	TRBV6-4
CASSATGDTIYF	TGTGCCAGCAGCGCCACAGGGGACACCATATATTTT	few	TRBJ1-3	12	TRBD1	TRBV3-1/TRBV3-2
CASSWGTATTDTQYF	TGTGCCAGCAGCTGGGGGACTGCCACCACAGATACGCAGTATTTT	-	TRBJ2-3	15	-	TRBV5-5
CASSQGDTPGNQPQHF	TGTGCCAGCAGCCAAGGGGACACCCCTGGCAATCAGCCCCAGCATTTT	-	TRBJ1-5	16	-	TRBV4-2
CASSITSTAAETQYF	TGTGCCAGTAGTATAACTTCGACAGCGGCGGAGACCCAGTACTTC	-	TRBJ2-5	15	-	TRBV19
CASSLTGLLNTEAFF	TGTGCCAGCAGCCTTACCGGGCTCCTGAACACTGAAGCTTTCTTT	-	TRBJ1-1	15	-	TRBV3-1/TRBV3-2
CAWSANEKLFF	TGTGCCTGGAGCGCTAATGAAAAACTGTTTTTT	-	TRBJ1-4	11	-	TRBV30
CASSLQGSSYNEQFF	TGTGCCAGCAGCCTACAGGGATCTTCCTACAATGAGCAGTTCTTC	-	TRBJ2-1	15	-	TRBV7-9
CASGRDTDTQYF	TGTGCCTCCGGGAGGGACACAGATACGCAGTATTTT	-	TRBJ2-3	12	TRBD2	TRBV6-5
CASSLAGRGQEQYF	TGTGCCAGCAGTTTAGCGGGCAGGGGACAGGAGCAGTACTTC	-	TRBJ2-7	14	-	TRBV11-2
CASSPGLAVYF	TGTGCCAGCAGCCCGGGACTAGCGGTCTACTTC	-	TRBJ2-5	11	TRBD2	TRBV14
CASSPASGLAGGPAKNIQYF	TGCGCCAGCAGCCCTGCGTCGGGACTAGCGGGAGGGCCGGCCAAAAACATTCAGTACTTC	-	TRBJ2-4	20	TRBD2	TRBV4-1
CASGTSGRVSTDTQYF	TGTGCCAGCGGGACTAGCGGGAGGGTTAGCACAGATACGCAGTATTTT	-	TRBJ2-3	16	TRBD2	TRBV10-3
CASSFGQANQPQHF	TGCGCCAGCAGCTTCGGCCAGGCTAATCAGCCCCAGCATTTT	-	TRBJ1-5	14	-	TRBV5-1
CASSTGLAGGLSYEQYF	TGTGCCAGCAGCACTGGACTAGCGGGGGGGCTGTCGTACGAGCAGTACTTC	-	TRBJ2-7	17	TRBD2	TRBV5-4
CASSVGLAYEQYF	TGTGCCAGCAGCGTCGGACTAGCGTACGAGCAGTACTTC	-	TRBJ2-7	13	TRBD2	TRBV28
CASSFATGKKNTEAFF	TGTGCCAGCAGTTTCGCCACAGGGAAAAAGAACACTGAAGCTTTCTTT	-	TRBJ1-1	16	-	TRBV28
CASTGRDRVTDTQYF	TGTGCCAGTACGGGCCGGGACAGGGTGACAGATACGCAGTATTTT	-	TRBJ2-3	15	TRBD1	TRBV19
CASSGVPYNEQFF	TGTGCCAGCAGTGGCGTACCGTACAATGAGCAGTTCTTC	-	TRBJ2-1	13	-	TRBV6-4
CASSADIGGYTF	TGTGCCAGCAGTGCCGACATCGGTGGCTACACCTTC	-	TRBJ1-2	12	-	TRBV2